The 18 T cell receptor beta chains given below trace back to one sample, sequenced in a study of shared clonotypes between healthy human individuals (dated by TCRdb to the early 2020s). Library preparation employed the immunoSEQ multiplex PCR assay. TCRdb provides this immuneACCESS table in a form limited to in-frame rearrangements. Some clones are lacking; in checked studies, under half of them reflect an unresolved V gene, and why the rest are absent is not known. The sample table records 2 million to 3 million clones; around 90% of these occur just once. The ten largest clones add up to roughly 0.14% of the sample. The sequencing input was naive CD4+ T cells sorted from blood. What the cell subset or site label conveys for this sample: CD45RA+ positively selected. The source of these receptors is a man aged 18 to 30 in good health.

CDR3 loop: CASNGLAGADEQFF. In DNA form, the CDR3 reads TGCGCCAGCAACGGACTAGCGGGAGCGGATGAGCAGTTCTTC. The chain couples TRBV5-1 to TRBJ2-1, with 13 bases fitting TRBD2. The CDR3 is 14 residues long. J was trimmed by 8 bases and V by 6 bases; bases with no gene match: 5. The germline V gene has CDR1 SGHRS and CDR2 YFSETQ. Based on the CDR3 plus reference TRBV5-1 and TRBJ2-1, the full variable domain is KAGVTQTPRYLIKTRGQQVTLSCSPISGHRSVSWYQQTPGQGLQFLFEYFSETQRNKGNFPGRFSGRQFSNSRSEMNVSTLELGDSALYLCASNGLAGADEQFFGPGTRLTVL.

The rearrangement links TRBV7-2 to TRBJ2-2; perhaps TRBD1 as D (6 bases). Trimming took 5 bases from V and 7 from J, leaving 17 bases between them. The CDR3 consists of 15 residues. CDR1 and CDR2 (germline): SGHTA, FQGNSA. CDR3 protein: CASSPLRGGIGELFF. CDR3 DNA: TGTGCCAGCAGCCCACTTAGAGGGGGTATCGGGGAGCTGTTTTTT.

The chain uses TRBV5-1 and TRBJ1-5, with unresolved D. The V end lost 1 base, the J end lost 5 bases, and 7 bases lay between the germline ends. Germline CDR1 and CDR2: SGHRS and YFSETQ. The CDR3 loop spans 13 amino acids. This CDR3 reads CASSLTTDQPQHF. The CDR3 bases are TGCGCCAGCAGCTTGACCACTGATCAGCCCCAGCATTTT.

The V and J genes are TRBV5-1 and TRBJ2-1; 7 bases are shared with TRBD2. This CDR3 is 16 amino acids long. The V gene's germline CDR1 is SGHRS and CDR2 YFSETQ. Germline trimming cut 1 base from V and 6 bases from J; bases unmatched to any gene: 10. The CDR3 nucleotides are TGCGCCAGCAGCTTGCGAGCGGGGCTGCGGTCCAATGAGCAGTTCTTC. Its translation: CASSLRAGLRSNEQFF.

This clone was seen once. CDR3: CASSPTSGRAEDTQYF. The CDR3 DNA sequence: TGTGCCAGCAGCCCGACTAGCGGGAGGGCCGAAGATACGCAGTATTTT. This chain joins TRBV5-4 and TRBJ2-3; 14 nucleotides line up with TRBD2. V lost 4 bases and J lost 5; bases outside the gene matches: 6. The V gene's germline CDR1 is SGHNT and CDR2 YYREEE (reference sequence). CDR3 length equals 16 residues.

V is TRBV2 and J is TRBJ1-5; the D is unclear. The ends were cut back, 4 bases at V and 3 bases at J, with 7 bases in the middle. Looked up from germline, CDR1 is SNHLY and CDR2 is FYNNEI. CDR3 length: 13 residues. The CDR3 loop is CASSGDFNQPQHF. The CDR3 DNA sequence: TGTGCCAGCAGTGGGGATTTCAATCAGCCCCAGCATTTT.

J is TRBJ1-1 and V is TRBV6-5; D is possibly TRBD1 (6 bases). The CDR3 has 14 residues. Germline V gene sequence: CDR1 MNHEY, CDR2 SVGAGI. The V end lost 7 bases, the J end lost 2 bases, and 14 bases lay between the germline ends. The CDR3 loop reads CASKRTDYNTEAFF. Here the CDR3 DNA reads TGTGCCAGCAAAAGGACAGATTATAACACTGAAGCTTTCTTT.

The J gene is TRBJ2-3, the V gene TRBV19, with D hard to call. CDR1 and CDR2 (germline): LNHDA, SQIVND (reference sequence). Trimming stripped 4 bases from V and 1 base from J, with 15 bases between. This CDR3 is 16 amino acids long. In DNA form, the CDR3 reads TGTGCCAGTAGTACTCCAGCGCTTGAAGGCACAGATACGCAGTATTTT. This gives the protein CASSTPALEGTDTQYF.

The gene calls are TRBV30 and TRBJ1-6, with a possible D match to TRBD1 (5 bases). This CDR3 has 14 amino acids. The V end lost 1 base, the J end lost 9 bases, and 13 bases lay between the germline ends. Germline lookup yields CDR1 GTSNPN and CDR2 SVGIG (reference sequence). The CDR3 DNA reads TGTGCCTGGAGTGACGACAGCGTGGTTTCACCCCTCCACTTT. Protein: CAWSDDSVVSPLHF.

V and J are TRBV5-4 and TRBJ1-3; 8 nucleotides line up with TRBD1. V lost 0 bases and J lost 3; bases outside the gene matches: 5. This CDR3 is 16 amino acids long. Germline V gene lookup returns CDR1 SGHNT and CDR2 YYREEE (reference sequence). The CDR3 region is CASSLAGQGSGNTIYF. The CDR3 coding sequence is TGTGCCAGCAGCTTGGCAGGACAGGGAAGTGGAAACACCATATATTTT.

The chain recombines TRBV4-2 with TRBJ1-5; D may be TRBD1 (5 bases). Germline CDR1 is LGHNA and CDR2 is YNFKEQ. With 0 bases removed from V and 6 bases from J, the gap between germline ends came to 18 bases. The CDR3 has 17 residues. The CDR3 bases are TGTGCCAGCAGCCAAGATCCGGGGACTAGTTTGACTCAGCCCCAGCATTTT. Amino acid sequence: CASSQDPGTSLTQPQHF.

The V call is TRBV7-9, the J call TRBJ1-2, with 8 positions matching TRBD1. CDR1 and CDR2 from the germline V gene are SEHNR and FQNEAQ (reference sequence). The CDR3 extends over 15 amino acids. J lost 7 bases, V lost 1 base, and 8 bases had no gene match. CDR3 amino acids: CASSLDGGTGGGYTF. In DNA form, the CDR3 reads TGTGCCAGCAGCTTAGACGGTGGTACAGGGGGTGGCTACACCTTC. Based on the CDR3 plus reference TRBV7-9 and TRBJ1-2, the full variable domain is DTGVSQNPRHKITKRGQNVTFRCDPISEHNRLYWYRQTLGQGPEFLTYFQNEAQLEKSRLLSDRFSAERPKGSFSTLEIQRTEQGDSAMYLCASSLDGGTGGGYTFGSGTRLTVV.

CDR3: CASSAGGLAGGLREQFF. CDR3 nucleotides: TGTGCCAGCAGCGCCGGAGGACTAGCGGGAGGTCTACGGGAGCAGTTCTTC. The chain employs TRBV7-2 and TRBJ2-1, with 14 bases identical to TRBD2. Germline CDR1 is SGHTA and CDR2 is FQGNSA. J gave up 10 bases and V 5 bases, and 13 bases lay outside the gene matches. This CDR3 spans 17 amino acids.

A single count supports this clone. V is TRBV6-1 and J is TRBJ2-3; D not resolved. V was clipped by 6 bases and J by 6 bases, with 13 bases between them. Germline assignment: CDR1 MNHNS and CDR2 SASEGT. The CDR3 is 13 amino acids. DNA for the CDR3: TGTGCCAGCAGAATACTTATTTCTGATACGCAGTATTTT. Its protein product is CASRILISDTQYF.

This chain links TRBV5-8 with TRBJ2-3; 8 positions match TRBD2. Germline trimming cut 2 bases from V and 4 bases from J; bases unmatched to any gene: 3. The CDR3 covers 14 residues. Germline V lookup: CDR1 SGHTS, CDR2 YDEGEE. Written as DNA, the CDR3 is TGTGCCAGCAGCTTCAACGGGAGGGCAGATACGCAGTATTTT. This encodes CASSFNGRADTQYF.

The chain combines TRBV15 with TRBJ2-7, with 12 bases lining up with TRBD2. The germline CDR1 and CDR2 sequences are LNHNV and YYDKDF (reference sequence). J lost 1 base, V lost 1 base, and 11 bases had no gene match. This CDR3 is built from 19 residues. CDR3 residues: CATSRVIGLAGGLSYEQYF. In DNA, the CDR3 is TGTGCCACCAGCAGAGTAATTGGGCTAGCGGGAGGGCTATCCTACGAGCAGTACTTC. Full variable domain (missing parts from reference TRBV15 and TRBJ2-7): DAMVIQNPRYQVTQFGKPVTLSCSQTLNHNVMYWYQQKSSQAPKLLFHYYDKDFNNEADTPDNFQSRRPNTSFCFLDIRSPGLGDTAMYLCATSRVIGLAGGLSYEQYFGPGTRLTVT.

CDR3 region: CASSWGSSYNSPLHF. Here the CDR3 DNA reads TGTGCCAGCTCTTGGGGGAGCTCCTATAATTCACCCCTCCACTTT. The chain carries TRBV7-9 and TRBJ1-6; perhaps TRBD1 as D (5 bases). CDR1 SEHNR and CDR2 FQNEAQ come from the germline V gene (reference sequence). The CDR3 has 15 amino acids. Trimming shortened V by 8 bases and J by 0 bases, and 11 bases separated the two germline ends.

The chain combines TRBV11-2 with TRBJ2-3, with D perhaps TRBD2 (7 bases). This CDR3 has 15 amino acids. Germline assignment: CDR1 SGHAT and CDR2 FQNNGV. The V end lost 0 bases, the J end lost 2 bases, and 9 bases lay between the germline ends. The DNA of the CDR3 is TGTGCCAGCAGCTTAGAGGGGGGGCCCACAGATACGCAGTATTTT. Protein sequence: CASSLEGGPTDTQYF.